The rows below give T cell receptor beta chains drawn from one sample of a study of shared clonotypes between healthy human individuals. TCRdb keeps only in-frame clones here, not all; method: immunoSEQ multiplex PCR. Of around 1,900,000 clones listed, about 94% are singletons. Input material: naive CD8+ T cells from PBMCs. These receptors all stem from a man between 18 and 35 years old in good health. Some clones in this sample may be carry-over from other donors' samples. The CDR3 runs from the conserved cysteine through the conserved F or W. D genes are given only for firm matches. Clone size is shown for a subset of rows, as once, few, many or a class of expanded clone.

abundance,d_gene,j_gene,v_gene,CDR3nt,CDR3aa
-,-,TRBJ2-3,TRBV15,TGTGCCACCAGCCCCCGAGATGTTCGGGAGTTCACAGATACGCAGTATTTT,CATSPRDVREFTDTQYF
-,-,TRBJ2-1,TRBV11-2,TGTGCCAGTGGCACGTCTCTAGCGATTTACAATGAGCAGTTCTTC,CASGTSLAIYNEQFF
-,-,TRBJ2-1,TRBV5-1,TGCGCCAGCAGCCCTCGGGGCAGGGCCCCCAATGAGCAGTTCTTC,CASSPRGRAPNEQFF
-,-,TRBJ2-1,TRBV12-5,TGTGCTAGTGCCATAGGACACAATGAGCAGTTCTTC,CASAIGHNEQFF
-,-,TRBJ2-1,TRBV9,TGTGCCAGCAGTATCGGGACCCTCTCCGACAATGAGCAGTTCTTC,CASSIGTLSDNEQFF
-,TRBD2,TRBJ2-7,TRBV7-9,TGTGCCAGCAGCTTGCCGGGACTAGCGGGACCTACGCTTACCGAGCAGTACTTC,CASSLPGLAGPTLTEQYF
-,-,TRBJ2-7,TRBV27,TGTGCCAGCAGTTTAGGTGGGCCTAGGATCTACGAGCAGTACTTC,CASSLGGPRIYEQYF
-,-,TRBJ1-3,TRBV30,TGTGCCTGGAGTGTACAGGCTCGGAACACCATATATTTT,CAWSVQARNTIYF
-,TRBD2,TRBJ2-1,TRBV7-9,TGTGCCAGCAGCTTACCACTAGCGGGAGGGCCTCATGAGCAGTTCTTC,CASSLPLAGGPHEQFF
once,TRBD1,TRBJ2-7,TRBV29-1,TGCAGCGTGGACAGGGGCAGCGAGCAGTACTTC,CSVDRGSEQYF
-,TRBD2,TRBJ2-7,TRBV7-8,TGTGCCAGCAGCCTCGCCCCCCTAGCGGGCCCCGCTGAGCAGTACTTC,CASSLAPLAGPAEQYF
-,-,TRBJ1-2,TRBV9,TGTGCCAGCAGGACTACAGGTTATGGCTACACCTTC,CASRTTGYGYTF
-,-,TRBJ2-1,TRBV11-2,TGTGCCAGCAGCTTAGATCCTCCGACCAGGGGTGAGCAGTTCTTC,CASSLDPPTRGEQFF
-,-,TRBJ1-4,TRBV7-9,TGTGCCAGCAGCCTAGGAGTTTCTTTAGGTGAAAAACTGTTTTTT,CASSLGVSLGEKLFF
once,-,TRBJ2-1,TRBV6-5,TGTGCCAGCAGCCTCACCCCATTCTCCTACAATGAGCAGTTCTTC,CASSLTPFSYNEQFF
-,-,TRBJ1-5,TRBV7-9,TGTGCCAGCAGCTTAGTGGGGGGCAATCAGCCCCAGCATTTT,CASSLVGGNQPQHF
-,-,TRBJ2-7,TRBV28,TGTGCCAGCAGTTTAACAGGGATCACCTACGAGCAGTACTTC,CASSLTGITYEQYF
-,-,TRBJ2-6,TRBV6-1,TGTGCCAGCAGTGACGGCCCCTCGTCCAGGGCTCGATCTGGGGCCAACGTCCTGACTTTC,CASSDGPSSRARSGANVLTF
-,-,TRBJ2-7,TRBV7-2,TGTGCCAGCAGCTCCGGGGGGCGATCCTACGAGCAGTACTTC,CASSSGGRSYEQYF
-,-,TRBJ2-7,TRBV28,TGTGCCAGCACCGGACAGTTTTGGCGCGAGCAGTACTTC,CASTGQFWREQYF
-,-,TRBJ2-1,TRBV28,TGTGCCAGCGCGGCCTCCTACAATGAGCAGTTCTTC,CASAASYNEQFF
-,TRBD2,TRBJ2-1,TRBV4-1,TGCGCCAGCAGCCTCGTGGCTAGCGGCAATGAGCAGTTCTTC,CASSLVASGNEQFF
-,TRBD2,TRBJ2-2,TRBV9,TGTGCCAGCAGCTTTAGCGGGAGAGGTACCGGGGAGCTGTTTTTT,CASSFSGRGTGELFF
-,-,TRBJ2-7,TRBV6-5,TGTGCCAGCAGCCCGTTCGGGGCACCCTACGAGCAGTACTTC,CASSPFGAPYEQYF
-,TRBD1,TRBJ1-4,TRBV19,TGTGCCAGTAGTATAGTTTGGGACAGTGCGGACCGGTCATCGGAAAAACTGTTTTTT,CASSIVWDSADRSSEKLFF
-,TRBD2,TRBJ2-2,TRBV6-6,TGTGCCAGCAGTTACGTAGCGGGGGGGACCGGGGAGCTGTTTTTT,CASSYVAGGTGELFF
-,-,TRBJ2-1,TRBV4-3,TGCGCCAGCAGCCGCCAGAGGAGCTCCTACAATGAGCAGTTCTTC,CASSRQRSSYNEQFF
-,-,TRBJ1-2,TRBV9,TGTGCCAGCAGCGTAGGGCGGGGAGGGAATGGCTACACCTTC,CASSVGRGGNGYTF
-,-,TRBJ1-1,TRBV7-7,TGTGCCAGCAGCACGGACAGGAACACTGAAGCTTTCTTT,CASSTDRNTEAFF
-,TRBD2,TRBJ2-5,TRBV29-1,TGCAGCGTTTATCCCGGGAGGGAGACCCAGTACTTC,CSVYPGRETQYF
-,-,TRBJ2-7,TRBV5-1,TGCGCCAGCAGAGGGGTAAACACAGGGTCGGACGAGCAGTACTTC,CASRGVNTGSDEQYF
few,TRBD1,TRBJ1-4,TRBV9,TGTGCCAGCAGCGCCGGGACAGGCTTTCGGAATGAAAAACTGTTTTTT,CASSAGTGFRNEKLFF
-,TRBD1,TRBJ1-2,TRBV7-9,TGTGCCAGCAGCCCCCTAGGGACAGGGAGAAATGGCTACACCTTC,CASSPLGTGRNGYTF
few,-,TRBJ1-2,TRBV25-1,TGTGCCAGCAGTGAATACGGTTTCCTCTATGGCTACACCTTC,CASSEYGFLYGYTF
once,-,TRBJ1-2,TRBV14,TGTGCCAGCAGCCAAAGGGGGAATGGCTACACCTTC,CASSQRGNGYTF
-,-,TRBJ1-2,TRBV19,TGTGCCAGTAGTGCCAGGGGCCCGATGCTTTTTAACTATGGCTACACCTTC,CASSARGPMLFNYGYTF
-,TRBD1,TRBJ2-7,TRBV19,TGTGCCAGTAGTATAGCGGTAGGGGGCTACTACGAGCAGTACTTC,CASSIAVGGYYEQYF
-,-,TRBJ2-7,TRBV4-3,TGCGCCAGCAGCCAAGATCTGTTTTTTGGGGGGGCCTCCTACGAGCAGTACTTC,CASSQDLFFGGASYEQYF
-,TRBD2,TRBJ2-7,TRBV6-1,TGTGCCAGCAGGCTAGCGGGAGGGCCGAGGGAGCAGTACTTC,CASRLAGGPREQYF
-,TRBD2,TRBJ2-3,TRBV9,TGTGCCAGCAGCGTCGCCCGTACTAGCGTCACAGATACGCAGTATTTT,CASSVARTSVTDTQYF
-,-,TRBJ2-1,TRBV27,TGTGCCAGCAGTTTATGGGCGGGTACGGATTCCTACAATGAGCAGTTCTTC,CASSLWAGTDSYNEQFF
-,TRBD2,TRBJ2-7,TRBV27,TGTGCCAGCAGTAACCTTGGACTAGCGGGAATCGACGAGCAGTACTTC,CASSNLGLAGIDEQYF
-,TRBD1,TRBJ1-5,TRBV28,TGTGCCAGCAGTTTAGACAGGGGGTATCAGCCCCAGCATTTT,CASSLDRGYQPQHF
-,TRBD1,TRBJ1-2,TRBV27,TGTGCCAGCAGTTTAAGTCCCGGGACAGGGATTGGTAACTATGGCTACACCTTC,CASSLSPGTGIGNYGYTF
-,-,TRBJ1-2,TRBV19,TGTGCCAGTAGTCCCCGACCTAACCTGTTTAACTATGGCTACACCTTC,CASSPRPNLFNYGYTF
few,TRBD1,TRBJ2-7,TRBV27,TGTGCCAGCAGGACTTGGGACAGGGGCTACGAGCAGTACTTC,CASRTWDRGYEQYF
-,-,TRBJ2-3,TRBV7-8,TGTGCCAGCAGCGTTATGTACGGCAGGGGCACAGATACGCAGTATTTT,CASSVMYGRGTDTQYF
-,TRBD2,TRBJ2-1,TRBV4-1,TGCGCCAGCAGCCAAGGGACTAGCGTCCCTGAGCAGTTCTTC,CASSQGTSVPEQFF
-,-,TRBJ2-5,TRBV19,TGTGCCAGTAGTATCGAGGCAGGGTGGCGAGAGACCCAGTACTTC,CASSIEAGWRETQYF
once,TRBD1,TRBJ2-1,TRBV29-1,TGCAGCGTTGAAGGTGCGACAGGGAACACCTACAATGAGCAGTTCTTC,CSVEGATGNTYNEQFF
-,-,TRBJ2-7,TRBV7-2,TGTGCCAGCAGTTACTCTAATTCGGTCGCGCTACACTACGAGCAGTACTTC,CASSYSNSVALHYEQYF
-,TRBD1,TRBJ2-7,TRBV5-8,TGTGCCAGCAGCTCGAAGGAGGGACAGGGGGCAGGGGAGCAGTACTTC,CASSSKEGQGAGEQYF
-,TRBD2,TRBJ2-1,TRBV29-1,TGCAGCGAAGGGACTAGCGGGAGGGCCAATGAGCAGTTCTTC,CSEGTSGRANEQFF
-,-,TRBJ2-6,TRBV14,TGTGCCAGCAGCCTCCGGGCCTTCACCGTCCTGACTTTC,CASSLRAFTVLTF
-,-,TRBJ2-1,TRBV6-5,TGTGCCAGCAGCCTTCTTATAGGGCGAGAGCAGTTCTTC,CASSLLIGREQFF
-,-,TRBJ2-2,TRBV4-3,TGCGCCAGCAGCCAAGACCCCACAGGACCGAACACCGGGGAGCTGTTTTTT,CASSQDPTGPNTGELFF
-,-,TRBJ2-5,TRBV20-1,TGCAGTGCGCGGCCCAAAGAGACCCAGTACTTC,CSARPKETQYF
once,-,TRBJ2-7,TRBV27,TGTGCCAGCAGTTTAAACGCGGAAGGCGAGTCCTACGAGCAGTACTTC,CASSLNAEGESYEQYF
-,-,TRBJ1-2,TRBV15,TGTGCCACCAGCAGAGATAGTTTCAGGGAGAACTATGGCTACACCTTC,CATSRDSFRENYGYTF
-,TRBD1,TRBJ2-7,TRBV7-9,TGTGCCAGCAGCTCCACCACGACAGGGAACGAGCAGTACTTC,CASSSTTTGNEQYF